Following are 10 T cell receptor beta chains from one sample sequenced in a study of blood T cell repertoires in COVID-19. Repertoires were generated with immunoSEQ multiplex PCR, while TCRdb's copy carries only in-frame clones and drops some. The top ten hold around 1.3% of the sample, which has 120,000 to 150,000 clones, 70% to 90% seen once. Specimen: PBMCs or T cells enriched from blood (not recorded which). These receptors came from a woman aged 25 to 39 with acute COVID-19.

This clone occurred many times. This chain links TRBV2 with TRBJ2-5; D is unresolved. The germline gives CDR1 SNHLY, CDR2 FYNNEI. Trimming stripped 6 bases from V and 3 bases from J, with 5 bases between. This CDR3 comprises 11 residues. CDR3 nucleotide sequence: TGTGCCAGCAGGGCAGAAGAGACCCAGTACTTC. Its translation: CASRAEETQYF.

This CDR3 reads CASSVIISGGYNEQFF. CDR3 coding DNA: TGTGCCAGCAGCGTGATAATTAGCGGGGGCTACAATGAGCAGTTCTTC. The chain links TRBV9 to TRBJ2-1; 9 positions match TRBD2. The germline V gene has CDR1 SGDLS and CDR2 YYNGEE. J gave up 3 bases and V 2 bases, and 6 bases lay outside the gene matches. This CDR3 has 16 amino acids.

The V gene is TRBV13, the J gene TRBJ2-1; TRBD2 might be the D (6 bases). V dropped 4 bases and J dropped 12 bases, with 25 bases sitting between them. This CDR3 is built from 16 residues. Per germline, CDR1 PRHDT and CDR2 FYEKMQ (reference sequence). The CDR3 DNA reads TGTGCCAGCAGCTCCAATGGATTGCTAGCGCGGGCTCTGCAGTTCTTC. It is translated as CASSSNGLLARALQFF. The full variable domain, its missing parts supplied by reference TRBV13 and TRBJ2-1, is AAGVIQSPRHLIKEKRETATLKCYPIPRHDTVYWYQQGPGQDPQFLISFYEKMQSDKGSIPDRFSAQQFSDYHSELNMSSLELGDSALYFCASSSNGLLARALQFFGPGTRLTVL.

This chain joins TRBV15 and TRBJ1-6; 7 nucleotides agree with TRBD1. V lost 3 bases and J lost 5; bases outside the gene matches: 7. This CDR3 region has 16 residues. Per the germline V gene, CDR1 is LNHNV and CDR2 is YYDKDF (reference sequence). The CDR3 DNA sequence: TGTGCCACCAGCAGGGGGGACAGTTCACATAATTCACCCCTCCACTTT. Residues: CATSRGDSSHNSPLHF.

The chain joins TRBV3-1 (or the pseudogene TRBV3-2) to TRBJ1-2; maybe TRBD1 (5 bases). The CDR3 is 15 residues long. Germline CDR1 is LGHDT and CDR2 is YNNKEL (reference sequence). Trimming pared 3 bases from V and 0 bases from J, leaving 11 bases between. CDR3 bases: TGTGCCAGCAGCCAGGAGGGGACGGCTAACTATGGCTACACCTTC. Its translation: CASSQEGTANYGYTF.

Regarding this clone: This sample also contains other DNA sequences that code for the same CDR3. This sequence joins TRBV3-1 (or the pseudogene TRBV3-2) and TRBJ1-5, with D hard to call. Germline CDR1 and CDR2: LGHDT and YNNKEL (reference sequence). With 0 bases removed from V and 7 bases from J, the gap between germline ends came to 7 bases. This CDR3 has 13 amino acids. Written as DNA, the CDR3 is TGTGCCAGCAGCCAAGATCTAGGCCAGCCCCAGCATTTT. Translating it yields CASSQDLGQPQHF.

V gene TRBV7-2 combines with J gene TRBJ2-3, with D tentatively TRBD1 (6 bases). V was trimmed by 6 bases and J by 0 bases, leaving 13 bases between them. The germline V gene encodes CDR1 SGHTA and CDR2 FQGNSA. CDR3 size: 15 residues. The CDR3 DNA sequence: TGTGCCAGCAGACAAAACACAGGGAGCACAGATACGCAGTATTTT. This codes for CASRQNTGSTDTQYF. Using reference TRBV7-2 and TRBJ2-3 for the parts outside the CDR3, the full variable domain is GAGVSQSPSNKVTEKGKDVELRCDPISGHTALYWYRQSLGQGLEFLIYFQGNSAPDKSGLPSDRFSAERTGGSVSTLTIQRTQQEDSAVYLCASRQNTGSTDTQYFGPGTRLTVL.

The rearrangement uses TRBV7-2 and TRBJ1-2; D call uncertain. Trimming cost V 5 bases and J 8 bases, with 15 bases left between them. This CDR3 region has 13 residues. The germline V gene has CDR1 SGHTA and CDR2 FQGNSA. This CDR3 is CASSREAREGYTF. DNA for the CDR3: TGTGCCAGCAGCCGTGAGGCCCGCGAGGGCTACACCTTC. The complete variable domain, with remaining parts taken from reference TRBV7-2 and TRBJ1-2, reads GAGVSQSPSNKVTEKGKDVELRCDPISGHTALYWYRQSLGQGLEFLIYFQGNSAPDKSGLPSDRFSAERTGGSVSTLTIQRTQQEDSAVYLCASSREAREGYTFGSGTRLTVV.

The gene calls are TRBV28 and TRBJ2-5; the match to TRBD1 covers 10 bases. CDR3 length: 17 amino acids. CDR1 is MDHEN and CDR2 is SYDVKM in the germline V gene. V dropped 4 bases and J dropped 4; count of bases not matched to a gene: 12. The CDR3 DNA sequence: TGTGCCAGCAGTTATCCTTCGGGACAGGGGCAAATAGAGACCCAGTACTTC. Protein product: CASSYPSGQGQIETQYF.

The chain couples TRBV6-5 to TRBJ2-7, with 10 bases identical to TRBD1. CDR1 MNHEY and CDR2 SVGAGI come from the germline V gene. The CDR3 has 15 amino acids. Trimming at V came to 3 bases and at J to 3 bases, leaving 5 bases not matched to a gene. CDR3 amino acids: CASSYSGTGDYEQYF. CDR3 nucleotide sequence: TGTGCCAGCAGTTATTCCGGGACAGGGGACTACGAGCAGTACTTC.